These 22 T cell receptor beta chains share one sample of origin, sequenced in a study of shared clonotypes between healthy human individuals. Only in-frame clones appear in the TCRdb table, and some are missing; sequencing was by immunoSEQ multiplex PCR. Of about 2.3 million clones in the sample, around 92% were seen once. The sequencing sample was made of naive CD4+ T cells from PBMCs. Stated subset: CD45RA+ positively selected. These TCRs come from a man aged 18 to 30 in good health. Some clones in this sample may be carry-over from other donors' samples.

Here the CDR3 reads CASSGSTGTQYF. The CDR3 DNA is TGTGCCAGCAGTGGGAGTACCGGTACGCAGTATTTT. The V and J genes are TRBV9 and TRBJ2-3; the D gene is possibly TRBD2 (5 bases). The germline V and J ends were trimmed by 5 bases and 8 bases, with 12 bases remaining between them. This CDR3 region has 12 residues. Germline CDR1 SGDLS, CDR2 YYNGEE.

The chain combines TRBV9 with TRBJ2-7; 7 bases line up with TRBD2. Trimming took 2 bases from V and 0 from J; bases not matched to a gene: 2. CDR1 SGDLS and CDR2 YYNGEE come from the germline V gene. The CDR3 contains 14 residues. The CDR3 DNA reads TGTGCCAGCAGCGTCCTAGCGGTCTCCTACGAGCAGTACTTC. Protein: CASSVLAVSYEQYF.

This sequence joins TRBV15 and TRBJ1-4; tentatively, D is TRBD1 (6 bases). The CDR3 spans 16 residues. Germline CDR1 reads LNHNV; CDR2 reads YYDKDF (reference sequence). The V and J ends lost 1 base and 4 bases respectively, with 13 bases between them. CDR3 amino acids: CATSRATGVLNEKLFF. The DNA of the CDR3 is TGTGCCACCAGCAGAGCGACAGGAGTACTTAATGAAAAACTGTTTTTT.

V is TRBV6-5 and J is TRBJ2-1, with D possibly matching TRBD1 (5 bases). Germline V gives CDR1 MNHEY, CDR2 SVGAGI. The CDR3 spans 15 residues. V gave up 2 bases and J gave up 4 bases, with 12 bases separating them. CDR3 region: CASSYKGVRYNEQFF. As DNA, the CDR3 is TGTGCCAGCAGTTACAAAGGGGTCCGGTACAATGAGCAGTTCTTC.

This clone was seen once. The chain employs TRBV9 and TRBJ2-7; D is uncertain. The CDR3 has 18 amino acids. Per germline, CDR1 SGDLS and CDR2 YYNGEE. Trimming removed 0 bases at V and 3 bases at J, with 22 bases between. The CDR3 region is CASSVDLVLGSPHYEQYF. The DNA for the CDR3 is TGTGCCAGCAGCGTAGATTTGGTGTTGGGTTCACCTCACTACGAGCAGTACTTC.

V is TRBV28 and J is TRBJ2-1; 16 nucleotides line up with TRBD2. The CDR3 sequence is 16 residues long. Germline V lookup: CDR1 MDHEN, CDR2 SYDVKM. The V segment lost 4 bases and the J segment 9 bases; nucleotides outside the gene matches: 6. In DNA, the CDR3 is TGTGCCAGCAGTTCTCCGGGACTAGCGGGAGGGGGTGAGCAGTTCTTC. Translation: CASSSPGLAGGGEQFF.

The chain links TRBV18 to TRBJ1-2, with TRBD1 as a possible D gene (5 bases). Germline V gene sequence: CDR1 KGHSH, CDR2 LQKENI. The CDR3 sequence is 15 residues long. V gave up 0 bases and J gave up 2 bases, with 10 bases separating them. CDR3 in amino acids: CASSPPPGRNYGYTF. CDR3 DNA: TGTGCCAGCTCACCACCGCCGGGGCGGAACTATGGCTACACCTTC.

The J gene is TRBJ2-1, the V gene TRBV6-4, with 8 bases lining up with TRBD2. The CDR3 consists of 15 residues. Germline trimming cut 6 bases from V and 0 bases from J; bases unmatched to any gene: 4. From germline, CDR1 is MRHNA and CDR2 SNTAGT. The CDR3 DNA reads as TGTGCCAGCAGCCGTAGCGGGAACTCCTACAATGAGCAGTTCTTC. It is translated as CASSRSGNSYNEQFF.

The chain is built from TRBV28 and TRBJ2-1; TRBD2 is a possible D gene (5 bases). This CDR3 has 15 amino acids. Trimming pared 5 bases from V and 4 bases from J, leaving 15 bases between. Germline CDR1 reads MDHEN; CDR2 reads SYDVKM. The CDR3 reads CASSPSGEPYNEQFF. The CDR3 nucleotides read TGTGCCAGCAGTCCAAGCGGAGAACCGTACAATGAGCAGTTCTTC.

The rearrangement links TRBV5-1 to TRBJ2-3; D may be TRBD1 (6 bases). The CDR3 has 19 residues. Trimming removed 0 bases from V and 3 bases from J, with 23 bases in between. CDR1 is SGHRS and CDR2 is YFSETQ in the germline V gene. CDR3 coding DNA: TGCGCCAGCAGCTTGGTCACAGGGTGGCCAGGAGTCGGAACAGATACGCAGTATTTT. Translated: CASSLVTGWPGVGTDTQYF. The variable domain in full, completed from reference TRBV5-1 and TRBJ2-3, reads KAGVTQTPRYLIKTRGQQVTLSCSPISGHRSVSWYQQTPGQGLQFLFEYFSETQRNKGNFPGRFSGRQFSNSRSEMNVSTLELGDSALYLCASSLVTGWPGVGTDTQYFGPGTRLTVL.

The genes are TRBV5-6 and TRBJ2-7; a weak D match, TRBD1 (5 bases). CDR1 SGHDT and CDR2 YYEEEE come from the germline V gene. The CDR3 has 16 residues. Trimming took off 4 bases at V and 6 bases at J, with 23 bases between the two ends. CDR3 amino acids: CASSHVADGPTGEQYF. The CDR3 DNA reads TGTGCCAGCAGCCACGTGGCTGATGGCCCCACAGGCGAGCAGTACTTC.

In this sample, this clone turned up once. The J gene is TRBJ1-4, the V gene TRBV6-1; 7 bases fit TRBD1. The CDR3 totals 16 residues. From germline, CDR1 is MNHNS and CDR2 SASEGT. Germline trimming cut 0 bases from V and 7 bases from J; bases unmatched to any gene: 8. In DNA form, the CDR3 reads TGTGCCAGCAGTGAAGCCTCACGCAGGGGGGGTGAAAAACTGTTTTTT. It encodes CASSEASRRGGEKLFF.

The genes are TRBV18 and TRBJ2-4; 16 nucleotides agree with TRBD2. This CDR3 region has 18 residues. V shed 2 bases and J 7 bases; nucleotides not matched to a gene: 8. Germline CDR1 and CDR2: KGHSH and LQKENI. The CDR3, as DNA: TGTGCCAGCTCACCAGGGACTAGCGGGAGGGCCCCCGGGAACATTCAGTACTTC. Translated, it gives CASSPGTSGRAPGNIQYF.

The chain links TRBV19 to TRBJ2-1; TRBD2 matches at 12 bases. Per the germline V gene, CDR1 is LNHDA and CDR2 is SQIVND (reference sequence). The V and J ends lost 5 bases and 7 bases, in that order; junction bases with no gene match: 9. This CDR3 has 16 amino acids. The CDR3 protein is CASSPPSGRARNEQFF. The CDR3 DNA reads TGTGCCAGTAGTCCTCCTAGCGGGAGGGCCCGGAATGAGCAGTTCTTC.

The chain employs TRBV7-3 and TRBJ2-1; perhaps TRBD2 as D (5 bases). Germline V lookup: CDR1 SGHTA, CDR2 FQGTGA. V lost 4 bases, J lost 8 bases, and 12 bases lay in between. CDR3 length equals 13 residues. The CDR3 region is CASSSRPEDEQFF. CDR3 sequence (DNA): TGTGCCAGCAGCTCACGACCGGAGGATGAGCAGTTCTTC.

This rearrangement joins TRBV18 to TRBJ2-3; D gene unclear. Germline V gives CDR1 KGHSH, CDR2 LQKENI. Trimming removed 6 bases at V and 4 bases at J, with 11 bases between. CDR3 length: 13 residues. CDR3 in DNA: TGTGCCAGCTCTCCTCCTAAGTCAGATACGCAGTATTTT. Residues: CASSPPKSDTQYF.

A remark on this clone: Sequence at one end of the junction differs from germline and may be a read error. CDR3 region: CASSLGSFEQYF. CDR3 coding DNA: TGTGCCAGCAGCTTAGGCTCCTTCGAGCAGTACTTC. The rearrangement uses TRBV7-9 and TRBJ2-7; D is uncertain. The length of the CDR3 is 12 residues. Germline V CDR1 and CDR2: SEHNR, FQNEAQ (reference sequence).

V usage is TRBV7-2 and J usage is TRBJ2-1, with 9 bases matching TRBD2. V shed 5 bases and J 9 bases; nucleotides not matched to a gene: 5. Germline V gives CDR1 SGHTA, CDR2 FQGNSA. This CDR3 spans 13 amino acids. The CDR3 nucleotides are TGTGCCAGCAGCCTGGGGACTAGCCGTGAGCAGTTCTTC. This translates into CASSLGTSREQFF.

This chain links TRBV6-6 with TRBJ1-1, with 7 bases matching TRBD1. V lost 2 bases and J lost 3; bases outside the gene matches: 3. There are 14 residues in the CDR3. Germline V lookup: CDR1 MNHNY, CDR2 SVGAGI (reference sequence). CDR3 residues: CASSYAGGDTEAFF. CDR3 DNA sequence: TGTGCCAGCAGTTACGCAGGGGGAGACACTGAAGCTTTCTTT.

The V call is TRBV28, the J call TRBJ1-2; D is undetermined. CDR3 length equals 17 residues. The germline CDR1 and CDR2 sequences are MDHEN and SYDVKM. Trimming took off 5 bases at V and 9 bases at J, with 28 bases between the two ends. For the CDR3, the DNA is TGTGCCAGCAGTCCCCGCCGGGAGGGCCAGAACTATAGGAGCTACACCTTC. This sequence encodes CASSPRREGQNYRSYTF.

This chain joins TRBV28 and TRBJ1-3, with 8 bases lining up with TRBD1. V lost 4 bases to trimming and J lost 2 bases; unmatched junction nucleotides: 10. This CDR3 is 17 amino acids long. From germline, CDR1 is MDHEN and CDR2 SYDVKM. CDR3 residues: CASSSAWDRPAGNTIYF. The CDR3 region has the DNA TGTGCCAGCAGTTCCGCGTGGGACAGGCCGGCTGGAAACACCATATATTTT.

This clone was found once. CDR3: CASSAVSGETQYF. The CDR3 DNA reads as TGTGCCAGCAGCGCGGTTAGCGGGGAGACCCAGTACTTC. The chain employs TRBV7-9 and TRBJ2-5, with 7 bases that match TRBD2. This CDR3 contains 13 residues. The V segment lost 5 bases and the J segment 5 bases; nucleotides outside the gene matches: 5. Germline V gene data show CDR1 as SEHNR and CDR2 as FQNEAQ (reference sequence).